Listed below are T cell receptor beta chains from one sample, sequenced in a study of blood T cell repertoires in COVID-19. Sequenced by immunoSEQ multiplex PCR; TCRdb stores in-frame clones only, minus some. The sample records 75,000 to 100,000 clones, over 75% being singletons. The material sequenced was peripheral blood. The receptor source for this set is a woman aged 80 or over with acute or convalescent COVID-19. Each CDR3 is given with its conserved first and last residue. A D gene is named only where the DNA matches it firmly. Rows give clone size only sometimes, using once, few, many, or a class for an expanded clone.

>TRBJ1-1|.|TRBD1|TRBV11-2
TGTGCCAGCAGCTTGACAGGGGACACTGAAGCTTTCTTT
CASSLTGDTEAFF
>TRBJ2-1|.|.|TRBV28
TGTGCCAGCAGTTTATCGGGGGTCAGAGCGAATGAGCAGTTCTTC
CASSLSGVRANEQFF
>TRBJ1-5|once|.|TRBV23-1
TGCGCCAGCAGTCAGGCAGGGAGCAATCAGCCCCAGCATTTT
CASSQAGSNQPQHF
>TRBJ1-1|.|.|TRBV28
TGTGCCAGCAGTTTAAAGAGGAAAGCTTTCTTT
CASSLKRKAFF
>TRBJ1-4|.|.|TRBV28
TGTGCCAGCAGTTCCGCGGTCACCACCGCCCAGGAAAAACTGTTTTTT
CASSSAVTTAQEKLFF
>TRBJ1-2|.|.|TRBV23-1
TGCGCCAGCAGCCCACCTGGCGGGTGCTATGGCTACACCTTC
CASSPPGGCYGYTF
>TRBJ1-2|.|.|TRBV5-8
TGTGCCAGCAGCTTGGCTGGCAGAAATAACTATGGCTACACCTTC
CASSLAGRNNYGYTF
>TRBJ1-1|few|.|TRBV4-2
TGTGCCAGCAGCCAACCCCCCCTTCCCACAGTCCACGGGAACACTGAAGCTTTCTTT
CASSQPPLPTVHGNTEAFF
>TRBJ2-6|.|TRBD2|TRBV4-3
TGCGCCAGCAGCCAAGATCCCGGACTAGTAGCGGCCAACGTCCTGACTTTC
CASSQDPGLVAANVLTF
>TRBJ2-7|.|TRBD1|TRBV7-9
TGTGCCAGCAGCCCCCGGAATACAGGGGCTGGCGAGCAGTACTTC
CASSPRNTGAGEQYF
>TRBJ2-7|.|.|TRBV29-1
TGCAGCGTTGAGGGCAGTTCCTACGAGCAGTACTTC
CSVEGSSYEQYF
>TRBJ2-7|many|.|TRBV5-8
TGTGCCAGCAGCTTGCTTGGGGGCTCAAGGCTCCCCGAGCAGTACTTC
CASSLLGGSRLPEQYF
>TRBJ1-5|.|.|TRBV7-8
TGTGCCAGCAGCCCACGCAGGGTCTTGCGGCCCCAGCATTTT
CASSPRRVLRPQHF
>TRBJ1-2|.|.|TRBV6-5
TGTGCCAGCAGATCCCTCCGCGATGGCTACACCTTC
CASRSLRDGYTF
>TRBJ1-2|.|.|TRBV7-2
TGTGCCAGCAGCTCAAAGCCTCTGTTTAACTATGGCTACACCTTC
CASSSKPLFNYGYTF
>TRBJ1-2|.|.|TRBV6-5
TGTGCCAGCAGGTCCGCATCTAACCATGGCTACACCTTC
CASRSASNHGYTF
>TRBJ1-6|.|.|TRBV6-2/TRBV6-3
TGTGCCAGCACCCCGGGACATTATAATTCACCCCTCCACTTT
CASTPGHYNSPLHF
>TRBJ1-3|.|TRBD1|TRBV5-1
TGCGCCAGCAGCTTGGGGGACCAGGGGGCTGGAAACACCATATATTTT
CASSLGDQGAGNTIYF
>TRBJ1-6|.|TRBD1|TRBV10-3
TGTGCCATCTCAGATGGGGACAGGGGAAAAATGAATTCACCCCTCCACTTT
CAISDGDRGKMNSPLHF
>TRBJ1-2|.|TRBD1|TRBV28
TGTGCCAGCCTGGACAGGCCATCGGGGGGCTACACCTTC
CASLDRPSGGYTF
>TRBJ1-2|.|.|TRBV7-8
TGTGCCAGCAGCCCTAGGGAGGGCTCCTATGGCTACACCTTC
CASSPREGSYGYTF
>TRBJ2-3|.|TRBD1|TRBV6-5
TGTGCCAGCAGCTTGGGACAGGGTAGCACAGATACGCAGTATTTT
CASSLGQGSTDTQYF
>TRBJ2-3|.|TRBD1|TRBV10-1
TGCGCCAGCAGCCCCGGACAGGGGTCCACAGATACGCAGTATTTT
CASSPGQGSTDTQYF
>TRBJ2-1|.|TRBD2|TRBV27
TGTGCCAGCAGTGGGGGGGGGTACGGCTACAATGAGCAGTTCTTC
CASSGGGYGYNEQFF
>TRBJ1-2|.|.|TRBV7-8
TGTGCCAGCAGCTTAGAGGCTGGGCCAGAACGGGGCTACACCTTC
CASSLEAGPERGYTF
>TRBJ1-2|.|TRBD1|TRBV7-9
TGTGCCAGCAGCCCAAACCGGGGACAGGACTACACCTTC
CASSPNRGQDYTF
>TRBJ1-5|.|.|TRBV10-3
TGTGCCATCAGTGAGTCTGGACAGATAAATCAGCCCCAGCATTTT
CAISESGQINQPQHF
>TRBJ2-1|.|.|TRBV15
TGTGCCACCAGCTGGGAAGAGGGAGTCTACAATGAGCAGTTCTTC
CATSWEEGVYNEQFF
>TRBJ2-1|.|TRBD1|TRBV9
TGTGCCAGCAGCGCCCGACAGGGCAAAAGCTACAATGAGCAGTTCTTC
CASSARQGKSYNEQFF
>TRBJ1-6|.|TRBD1|TRBV2
TGTGCCAGCAGGGCGGGACAGGGGGCTTCCTATAATTCACCCCTCCACTTT
CASRAGQGASYNSPLHF
>TRBJ1-6|.|.|TRBV5-5
TGTGCCAGCAGCCCACCGGGACAACGAAATTCACCCCTCCACTTT
CASSPPGQRNSPLHF
>TRBJ2-3|.|TRBD2|TRBV24-1
TGTGCCACCAGTAATAGCGGGGGCACAGATACGCAGTATTTT
CATSNSGGTDTQYF
>TRBJ1-5|.|.|TRBV10-2
TGCGCCAGCAACGAGGGGGACGCCCCCAATCAGCCCCAGCATTTT
CASNEGDAPNQPQHF